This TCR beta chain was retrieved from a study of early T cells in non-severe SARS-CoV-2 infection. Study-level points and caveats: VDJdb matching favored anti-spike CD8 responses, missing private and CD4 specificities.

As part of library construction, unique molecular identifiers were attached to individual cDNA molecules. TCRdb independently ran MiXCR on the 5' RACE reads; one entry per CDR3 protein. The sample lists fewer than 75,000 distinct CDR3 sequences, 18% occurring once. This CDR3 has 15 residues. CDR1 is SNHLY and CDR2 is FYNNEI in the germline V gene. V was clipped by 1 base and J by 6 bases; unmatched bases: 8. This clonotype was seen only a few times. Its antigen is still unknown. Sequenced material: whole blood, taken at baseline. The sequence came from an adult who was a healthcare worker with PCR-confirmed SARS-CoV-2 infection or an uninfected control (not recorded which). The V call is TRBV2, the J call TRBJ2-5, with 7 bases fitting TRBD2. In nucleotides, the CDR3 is TGTGCCAGCAGTGAAGGGAGAGCGGGATTTCAGACCCAGTACTTC. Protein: CASSEGRAGFQTQYF.